This T cell receptor beta chain stems from a study of blood T cell repertoires in COVID-19. Everyone who took part was roughly 18 to 89 years old, and they came from 20 to 25 US areas. The CDR3 loop spans 16 amino acids. V gave up 0 bases and J gave up 7 bases; unmatched junction bases: 5. CDR1 is PRHDT and CDR2 is FYEKMQ in the germline V gene (reference sequence). Assay used: immunoSEQ multiplex PCR; TCRdb lists only in-frame clones, some missing. Of 200,000 to 250,000 clones listed, 83% are singletons. What was sequenced was PBMCs or T cells enriched from blood (not recorded which). The gene calls are TRBV13 and TRBJ1-6; 8 bases agree with TRBD1. This receptor was obtained from a woman aged 45-59 years who had been exposed to COVID-19. The CDR3 sequence: CASSLGGGTGNSPLHF. The CDR3 bases are TGTGCCAGCAGCTTAGGCGGCGGGACAGGCAATTCACCCCTCCACTTT.